The 27 T cell receptor beta chains in this list originate from one sample, sequenced in a study of blood T cells in healthy people across ages. A sample-barcoded 5' primer and a J-beta primer mix were used in a second PCR of about 6 to 11 cycles. MiXCR, run by TCRdb on the 5' RACE reads, gives a single entry per CDR3 protein. Seen here are about 1.7 million distinct CDR3 sequences, approximately 28% observed once, and the top ten hold around 7.7%. The material sequenced was blood. These receptors originate from a woman aged 25 to 39 in good health.

Points on this clonotype: Given a much more abundant clone one base away, this may be a read error. The gene calls are TRBV20-1 and TRBJ2-7; TRBD1 aligns across 11 bases. In germline, CDR1 is DFQATT, CDR2 SNEGSKA (reference sequence). V shed 5 bases and J 4 bases; nucleotides not matched to a gene: 7. The CDR3 spans 14 residues. The CDR3 DNA reads TGCAGTGCTCCCCCCCGGGACAGGGGGTACGAGCAGTACTTC. It specifies CSAPPRDRGYEQYF.

This clonotype was seen many times. The chain couples TRBV11-3 to TRBJ2-1; TRBD1 aligns across 9 bases. Germline V gene lookup returns CDR1 SGHNT and CDR2 YENEEA. CDR3 length: 16 amino acids. Germline trimming cut 4 bases from V and 2 bases from J; bases unmatched to any gene: 6. CDR3 protein: CASSSGGTGPYNEQFF. In DNA, the CDR3 is TGTGCCAGCAGCTCGGGCGGGACAGGGCCCTACAATGAGCAGTTCTTC.

The chain employs TRBV20-1 and TRBJ2-3; no reliable D call. Trimming removed 6 bases at V and 3 bases at J, with 10 bases between. This CDR3 has 12 amino acids. CDR1 DFQATT and CDR2 SNEGSKA come from the germline V gene (reference sequence). The CDR3 sequence is CSALAETDTQYF. The CDR3 DNA follows: TGCAGTGCCCTCGCGGAAACAGATACGCAGTATTTT.

This clonotype was picked up many times. The chain recombines TRBV20-1 with TRBJ2-3; possibly TRBD2 for D (5 bases). The CDR3 runs to 12 residues. Germline-derived CDR1 and CDR2 are DFQATT and SNEGSKA (reference sequence). The V end lost 5 bases, the J end lost 1 base, and 7 bases lay between the germline ends. CDR3 residues: CSAPAGTDTQYF. CDR3 sequence (DNA): TGCAGTGCTCCAGCGGGCACAGATACGCAGTATTTT.

This chain uses TRBV30 with TRBJ2-6, with TRBD1 identical over 8 bases. The CDR3 contains 15 residues. CDR1 and CDR2 (germline): GTSNPN, SVGIG (reference sequence). Losses at the gene ends were 3 bases for V and 0 bases for J; bases not matched to a gene: 1. The CDR3 region is CAWRGQVSGANVLTF. The CDR3 bases are TGTGCCTGGAGGGGACAGGTCTCTGGGGCCAACGTCCTGACTTTC.

There are a few counts of this clonotype. This rearrangement joins TRBV27 to TRBJ1-1; 8 bases are shared with TRBD1. V was clipped by 4 bases and J by 1 base; unmatched bases: 8. Germline values: CDR1 MNHEY, CDR2 SMNVEV (reference sequence). CDR3 length: 16 residues. Written as DNA, the CDR3 is TGTGCCAGCAGTTCGTATGCTGGACAGGGGAACACTGAAGCTTTCTTT. Amino acids: CASSSYAGQGNTEAFF.

DNA for the CDR3: TGTGCCAGCAGTCCCCCCGACAGGCGTAGGACTGAAGCTTTCTTT. The encoded protein is CASSPPDRRRTEAFF. This sequence joins TRBV28 and TRBJ1-1, with D perhaps matching TRBD1 (6 bases). V shed 5 bases and J shed 5 bases, with 18 bases lying between them. The CDR3 covers 15 residues. Germline CDR1 is MDHEN and CDR2 is SYDVKM.

This clonotype occurred a few times. V usage is TRBV6-6 and J usage is TRBJ2-1; either TRBD1 or TRBD2 may supply D (6 bases each). The V gene's germline CDR1 is MNHNY and CDR2 SVGAGI (reference sequence). CDR3 size: 16 residues. Trimming removed 10 bases from V and 8 bases from J, with 27 bases in between. CDR3 bases: TGTGCCATCAAGCCGGGGGCCACGCTCAGGTCAGATGAGCAGTTCTTC. Translation gives CAIKPGATLRSDEQFF.

Points on this clonotype: A much bigger clone sits one base away, suggesting this may be a read error. The CDR3 end shows no conserved phenylalanine or tryptophan, and so a read error is likely. The chain is built from TRBV20-1 and TRBJ2-5, with D possibly matching TRBD2 (5 bases). The DNA end lines up better with TRBJ2-7; the J call may be wrong. CDR3 length: 13 amino acids. CDR1 DFQATT and CDR2 SNEGSKA come from the germline V gene (reference sequence). The CDR3 here is CSARDGSGYEQYC. CDR3 bases: TGCAGTGCTAGAGATGGGAGTGGCTACGAGCAGTACTGC.

This clonotype was picked up a small number of times. CDR3 sequence: CASSLTNTYNEQFF. CDR3 DNA sequence: TGTGCCAGCAGCTTGACTAACACCTACAATGAGCAGTTCTTC. This chain connects TRBV7-9 to TRBJ2-1; TRBD2 is a possible D gene (5 bases). V lost 3 bases, J lost 2 bases, and 8 bases lay in between. The germline V gene has CDR1 SEHNR and CDR2 FQNEAQ (reference sequence). This CDR3 spans 14 amino acids.

This chain links TRBV12-3 or TRBV12-4 with TRBJ1-5; 9 nucleotides line up with TRBD1. The CDR3 spans 18 residues. V shed 6 bases, J shed 7 bases, and the junction held 19 bases outside the gene matches. The CDR3 DNA is TGTGCCAGCAGGTTTGATGCCGGGACAGGGAGGCACCGGCAGCCCCAGCATTTT. Translated, it gives CASRFDAGTGRHRQPQHF.

The chain uses TRBV7-2 and TRBJ2-5, with D unclear. Trimming shortened V by 5 bases and J by 11 bases, and 18 bases separated the two germline ends. The CDR3 contains 13 residues. Germline-derived CDR1 and CDR2 are SGHTA and FQGNSA. DNA of the CDR3: TGTGCCAGCAGCGCCATGGACGGCTACGTGCAGTACTTC. Its translation is CASSAMDGYVQYF.

This clonotype showed up many times. The genes are TRBV7-9 and TRBJ2-1; 9 bases match TRBD2. The CDR3 totals 15 residues. Trimming removed 6 bases from V and 4 bases from J; junction bases left unmatched: 7. Germline CDR1 reads SEHNR; CDR2 reads FQNEAQ (reference sequence). In DNA form, the CDR3 reads TGTGCCAGCAGTTTAAGCGGGGGGCTTTACAATGAGCAGTTCTTC. Residues: CASSLSGGLYNEQFF.

This clonotype has only a few counts. This chain connects TRBV20-1 to TRBJ2-4; tentative D call: TRBD2 (5 bases). CDR1 DFQATT and CDR2 SNEGSKA come from the germline V gene (reference sequence). With 6 bases removed from V and 0 bases from J, the gap between germline ends came to 15 bases. This CDR3 spans 15 amino acids. CDR3 sequence: CSAPPREIAKNIQYF. CDR3 DNA: TGCAGTGCCCCTCCGAGGGAAATAGCCAAAAACATTCAGTACTTC.

The chain couples TRBV6-1 to TRBJ1-5; a weak D match, TRBD1 (6 bases). Germline-derived CDR1 and CDR2 are MNHNS and SASEGT. The CDR3 length is 15 residues. V was pared by 2 bases and J by 2 bases, with 10 bases between. The CDR3 nucleotides are TGTGCCAGCAGTGAATTCAGGGGTCGCAATCAGCCCCAGCATTTT. It is translated as CASSEFRGRNQPQHF.

This clonotype appeared once. The chain is built from TRBV6-1 and TRBJ2-4, with a tentative D call TRBD2 (6 bases). Per germline, CDR1 MNHNS and CDR2 SASEGT. V lost 5 bases and J 9 bases, leaving 14 bases between the germline ends. The CDR3 loop spans 13 amino acids. The CDR3 loop is CASSHGGLSIQYF. DNA for the CDR3: TGTGCCAGCAGTCACGGGGGATTGAGCATTCAGTACTTC.

This clonotype has only a few counts. The rearrangement uses TRBV6-1 and TRBJ1-2, with D possibly TRBD1 on 5 matching bases. The CDR3 runs to 12 residues. Germline values: CDR1 MNHNS, CDR2 SASEGT. V was clipped by 10 bases and J by 2 bases, with 11 bases between them. In DNA form, the CDR3 reads TGTGCCACCGTGACAGAAAACTATGGCTACACCTTC. Translation: CATVTENYGYTF.

There are many counts of this clonotype. The J gene is TRBJ1-5, the V gene TRBV12-3 or TRBV12-4; TRBD1 might be the D (6 bases). The CDR3 has 15 residues. V was pared by 4 bases and J by 2 bases, with 12 bases between. CDR3 DNA: TGTGCCAGCAGTTCCCAGGGACACGGCAATCAGCCCCAGCATTTT. Translating it yields CASSSQGHGNQPQHF.

The gene calls are TRBV29-1 and TRBJ1-2; D is uncertain. The germline V gene encodes CDR1 SQVTM and CDR2 ANQGSEA. With 6 bases removed from V and 9 bases from J, the gap between germline ends came to 14 bases. This CDR3 contains 11 residues. The DNA of the CDR3 is TGCAGCGTCATGGACGGATATAGCTACACCTTC. Residues: CSVMDGYSYTF. The entire variable domain, with the rest obtained from reference TRBV29-1 and TRBJ1-2, is as follows: SAVISQKPSRDICQRGTSLTIQCQVDSQVTMMFWYRQQPGQSLTLIATANQGSEATYESGFVIDKFPISRPNLTFSTLTVSNMSPEDSSIYLCSVMDGYSYTFGSGTRLTVV.

In the case of this clonotype: Since a much larger clone is just one base distant, this may be a read error. The chain carries TRBV27 and TRBJ2-7; 7 bases match TRBD2. V lost 8 bases, J lost 6 bases, and 10 bases stayed unmatched. The CDR3 sequence is 13 residues long. Germline values: CDR1 MNHEY, CDR2 SMNVEV (reference sequence). The CDR3 DNA reads TGTGCCAGCGGGAGGGCAGGCCCTGCCGAGCAGTACTTC. Translating gives CASGRAGPAEQYF.

For this clonotype: A much more abundant neighbour one base away suggests this may be a read error. The CDR3 ends on some other residue instead of the conserved phenylalanine or tryptophan, so this is likely a read error. The chain is built from TRBV20-1 and TRBJ2-4; D not certain. Gene TRBJ2-5 matches the end of the DNA better, so the J call may be wrong. The CDR3 consists of 11 residues. Germline lookup yields CDR1 DFQATT and CDR2 SNEGSKA (reference sequence). The CDR3 is CSAFEWETQYL. The CDR3 DNA follows: TGCAGTGCATTTGAATGGGAGACCCAGTACCTC.

About this clonotype: The CDR3 ends on some other residue instead of the conserved phenylalanine or tryptophan, so this is likely a read error. This chain uses TRBV20-1 with TRBJ2-5; possibly TRBD1 or TRBD2 for D (6 bases each). Trimming left V 4 bases short and J 1 base short, with 10 bases between. The germline CDR1 and CDR2 sequences are DFQATT and SNEGSKA (reference sequence). The CDR3 consists of 13 residues. The CDR3 spells CSAIGGFQETQYC. For the CDR3, the DNA is TGCAGTGCTATCGGGGGCTTCCAAGAGACCCAGTACTGC.

V usage is TRBV20-1 and J usage is TRBJ2-7; tentative D call: TRBD2 (5 bases). Trimming shortened V by 0 bases and J by 0 bases, and 9 bases separated the two germline ends. The CDR3 covers 14 residues. The germline CDR1 and CDR2 sequences are DFQATT and SNEGSKA (reference sequence). The DNA of the CDR3 is TGCAGTGCTAGAGATGGCGGGCTCTCCTACGAGCAGTACTTC. This gives the protein CSARDGGLSYEQYF.

This clonotype has more than one count but fewer than ten. Relative to the germline gene, one junction end is altered; a read error may explain this. J is TRBJ2-1 and V is TRBV7-9, with 7 bases fitting TRBD2. The CDR3 sequence is 15 residues long. Germline lookup yields CDR1 SEHNR and CDR2 FQNEAQ (reference sequence). For the CDR3, the DNA is TGTGCCGGCAGCTTAGGCGGGAGCTCCTACAATGAGCAGTTCTTC. Protein sequence: CAGSLGGSSYNEQFF.

This clonotype came up a few times. The genes are TRBV9 and TRBJ1-6; D not certain. CDR1 and CDR2 from the germline V gene are SGDLS and YYNGEE. This CDR3 region has 11 residues. V was clipped by 0 bases and J by 12 bases, with 4 bases between them. The chain's CDR3 is CASSVGGPLHF. For the CDR3, the DNA is TGTGCCAGCAGCGTAGGGGGACCCCTCCACTTT. Drawing the rest from reference TRBV9 and TRBJ1-6, the complete variable domain is DSGVTQTPKHLITATGQRVTLRCSPRSGDLSVYWYQQSLDQGLQFLIQYYNGEERAKGNILERFSAQQFPDLHSELNLSSLELGDSALYFCASSVGGPLHFGNGTRLTVT.

In DNA form, the CDR3 reads TGTGCCAGCAGCCGCGGGATTGTTAGCACAGATACGCAGTATTTT. Protein sequence: CASSRGIVSTDTQYF. V usage is TRBV3-1 and J usage is TRBJ2-3; D might be TRBD2 (6 bases). Trimming took off 4 bases at V and 0 bases at J, with 11 bases between the two ends. Germline values: CDR1 LGHDT, CDR2 YNNKEL (reference sequence). The CDR3 totals 15 residues.

This clonotype was picked up many times. The chain couples TRBV9 to TRBJ2-5; no reliable D call. There are 14 residues in the CDR3. Trimming took off 0 bases at V and 1 base at J, with 7 bases between the two ends. CDR1 and CDR2 (germline): SGDLS, YYNGEE. As DNA, the CDR3 is TGTGCCAGCAGCGTAGAACGAACCCAAGAGACCCAGTACTTC. The encoded protein is CASSVERTQETQYF.